The present T cell receptor beta chain was sequenced within a study of T cell responses to AZD1222 COVID-19 vaccine. The table came from immunoSEQ multiplex PCR; TCRdb's copy has only in-frame clones and leaves some out. The sample includes roughly 100,000 clones, approximately 86% of them seen just once. Per the germline V gene, CDR1 is LGHDT and CDR2 is YNNKEL (reference sequence). V shed 4 bases and J shed 0 bases, with 7 bases lying between them. The CDR3 has 14 residues. This receptor was taken from an adult who received the MenACWY meningococcal vaccine as a control. Here the sequenced sample was peripheral blood, taken 28 days after the second dose of the MenACWY control vaccine. The chain has TRBV3-1 (or the pseudogene TRBV3-2) and TRBJ1-5; D is undetermined. The CDR3: CASSPGHSNQPQHF. The CDR3 DNA is TGTGCCAGCAGCCCGGGCCATAGCAATCAGCCCCAGCATTTT.